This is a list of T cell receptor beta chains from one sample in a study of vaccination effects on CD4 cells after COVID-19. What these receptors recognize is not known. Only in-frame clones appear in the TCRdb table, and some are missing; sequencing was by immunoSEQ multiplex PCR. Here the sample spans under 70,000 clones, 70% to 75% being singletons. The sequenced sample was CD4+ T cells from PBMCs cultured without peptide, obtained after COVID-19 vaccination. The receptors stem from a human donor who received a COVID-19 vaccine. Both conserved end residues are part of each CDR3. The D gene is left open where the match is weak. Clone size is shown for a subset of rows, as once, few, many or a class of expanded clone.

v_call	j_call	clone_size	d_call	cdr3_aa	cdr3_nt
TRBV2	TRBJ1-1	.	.	CASSETMAGAEAFF	TGTGCCAGCAGTGAAACAATGGCAGGCGCTGAAGCTTTCTTT
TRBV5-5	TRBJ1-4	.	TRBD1	CASSVLGGTGEILFF	TGTGCCAGCAGCGTCCTCGGTGGGACAGGGGAGATACTGTTTTTT
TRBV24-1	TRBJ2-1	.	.	CATRGGIYNEQFF	TGTGCCACCAGGGGGGGAATCTACAATGAGCAGTTCTTC
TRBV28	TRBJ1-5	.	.	CASRAGNQPQHF	TGTGCCAGCAGGGCGGGCAATCAGCCCCAGCATTTT
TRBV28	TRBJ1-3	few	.	CASSLDTTGNTIYF	TGTGCCAGCAGTTTAGACACCACTGGAAACACCATATATTTT
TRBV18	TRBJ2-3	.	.	CASQHRITDTQYF	TGTGCCAGCCAACACAGAATCACAGATACGCAGTATTTT
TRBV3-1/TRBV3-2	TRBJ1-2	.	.	CASSQDPLYGYTF	TGTGCCAGCAGCCAAGATCCCCTCTATGGCTACACCTTC
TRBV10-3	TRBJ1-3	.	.	CAISEGVWSGNTIYF	TGTGCCATCAGTGAAGGGGTTTGGTCTGGAAACACCATATATTTT
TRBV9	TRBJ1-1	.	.	CASTEGGPNTEAFF	TGTGCCAGCACCGAGGGGGGCCCGAACACTGAAGCTTTCTTT
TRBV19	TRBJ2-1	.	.	CASSVRVYNEQFF	TGTGCCAGTAGTGTCAGGGTATACAATGAGCAGTTCTTC
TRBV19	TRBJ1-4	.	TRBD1	CASSRDSTSKLFF	TGTGCCAGTAGCCGGGACAGTACTTCAAAACTGTTTTTT
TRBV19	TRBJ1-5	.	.	CATRDRGVQPQHF	TGTGCCACACGCGACAGAGGGGTTCAGCCCCAGCATTTT
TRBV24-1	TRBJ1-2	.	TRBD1	CATSDPGTGLDGYTF	TGTGCCACCAGTGACCCCGGGACAGGGTTAGATGGCTACACCTTC
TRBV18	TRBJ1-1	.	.	CASSPPGITLNTEAFF	TGTGCCAGCTCACCACCTGGGATTACGCTGAACACTGAAGCTTTCTTT
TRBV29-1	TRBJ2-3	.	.	CSVEAKKTDTQYF	TGCAGCGTTGAAGCAAAAAAGACAGATACGCAGTATTTT
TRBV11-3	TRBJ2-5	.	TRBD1	CASSPTGGSETQYF	TGTGCCAGCAGCCCGACAGGGGGGAGTGAGACCCAGTACTTC
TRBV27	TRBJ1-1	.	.	CASSPFRDNTEAFF	TGTGCCAGCTCCCCCTTCCGGGACAACACTGAAGCTTTCTTT
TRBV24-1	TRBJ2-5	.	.	CATSDAGRMETQYF	TGTGCCACCAGTGATGCCGGCAGGATGGAGACCCAGTACTTC
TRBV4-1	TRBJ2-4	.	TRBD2	CASSQGPTSGGRNIQYF	TGCGCCAGCAGCCAAGGCCCTACTAGCGGGGGGCGGAACATTCAGTACTTC
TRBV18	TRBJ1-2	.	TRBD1	CASSPQRQGDGYTF	TGTGCCAGCTCACCACAGCGACAGGGGGACGGCTACACCTTC
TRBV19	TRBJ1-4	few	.	CASSGTGTSEKLFF	TGTGCCAGTAGTGGCACAGGGACTAGTGAAAAACTGTTTTTT
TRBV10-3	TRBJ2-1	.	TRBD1	CAISDSKGQGHNEQFF	TGTGCCATCAGTGACTCGAAGGGACAGGGCCACAATGAGCAGTTCTTC
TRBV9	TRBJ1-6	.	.	CASSVVQTGSPLHF	TGTGCCAGCAGCGTAGTTCAGACGGGTTCACCCCTCCACTTT
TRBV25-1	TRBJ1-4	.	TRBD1	CASSEPGGRTNEKLFF	TGTGCCAGCAGTGAGCCAGGGGGCAGGACTAATGAAAAACTGTTTTTT
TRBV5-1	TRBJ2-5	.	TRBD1	CASSLGGQGIQETQYF	TGCGCCAGCAGCTTGGGCGGACAGGGGATTCAAGAGACCCAGTACTTC
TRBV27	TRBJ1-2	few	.	CASSPEGGRGYTF	TGTGCCAGCAGTCCCGAGGGGGGACGTGGCTACACCTTC
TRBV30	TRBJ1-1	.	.	CAWRVGVEAFF	TGTGCCTGGAGGGTTGGAGTTGAAGCTTTCTTT
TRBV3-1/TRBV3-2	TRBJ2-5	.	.	CASSQEQGVREETQYF	TGTGCCAGCAGCCAGGAGCAGGGTGTGAGGGAAGAGACCCAGTACTTC
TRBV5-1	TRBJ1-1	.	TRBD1	CASSLLGTANTEAFF	TGCGCCAGCAGCTTGCTCGGGACAGCGAACACTGAAGCTTTCTTT
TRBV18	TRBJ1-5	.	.	CASSPIQGQPQHF	TGTGCCAGCTCACCTATTCAAGGACAGCCCCAGCATTTT
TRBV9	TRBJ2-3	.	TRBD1	CASSVGQGVDTQYF	TGTGCCAGCAGCGTAGGACAGGGTGTGGATACGCAGTATTTT
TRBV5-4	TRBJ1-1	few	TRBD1	CASSRPPGQSTEAFF	TGTGCCAGCAGCCGTCCCCCGGGACAGAGCACTGAAGCTTTCTTT
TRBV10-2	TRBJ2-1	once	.	CASNRDGYNEQFF	TGCGCCAGCAATAGAGACGGTTACAATGAGCAGTTCTTC
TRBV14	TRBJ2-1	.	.	CASSQASSRYQFF	TGTGCCAGCAGCCAAGCAAGCAGCCGGTACCAGTTCTTC
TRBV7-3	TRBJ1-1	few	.	CASSSGATEAFF	TGTGCCAGCAGCTCAGGGGCCACTGAAGCTTTCTTT
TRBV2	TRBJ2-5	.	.	CASSPWVVETQYF	TGTGCCAGCAGTCCCTGGGTGGTTGAGACCCAGTACTTC